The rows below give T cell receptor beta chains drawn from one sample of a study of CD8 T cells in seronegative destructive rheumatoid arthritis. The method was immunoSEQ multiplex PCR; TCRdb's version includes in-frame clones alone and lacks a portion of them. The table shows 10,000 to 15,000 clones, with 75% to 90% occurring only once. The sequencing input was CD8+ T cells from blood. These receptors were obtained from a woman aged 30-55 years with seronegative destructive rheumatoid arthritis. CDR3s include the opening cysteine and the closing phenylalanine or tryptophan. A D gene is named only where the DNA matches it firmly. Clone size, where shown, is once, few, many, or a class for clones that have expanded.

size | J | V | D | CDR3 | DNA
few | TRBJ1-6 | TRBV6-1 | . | CASSEARSGANNSPLHF | TGTGCCAGCAGTGAAGCGAGATCAGGGGCAAATAATTCACCCCTCCACTTT
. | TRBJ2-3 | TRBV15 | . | CATSTVPRQNTDTQYF | TGTGCCACCAGCACTGTACCCCGCCAGAACACAGATACGCAGTATTTT
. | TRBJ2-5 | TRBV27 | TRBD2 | CASSLGTGTISGGETQYF | TGTGCCAGCAGTTTAGGAACTGGGACTATCTCAGGAGGGGAGACCCAGTACTTC
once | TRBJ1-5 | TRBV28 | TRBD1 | CASSIPGQGGEPQHF | TGTGCCAGCAGCATTCCGGGACAGGGGGGAGAGCCCCAGCATTTT
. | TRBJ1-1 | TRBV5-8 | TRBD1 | CASSYPITGTGGSEAFF | TGTGCCAGCAGCTACCCCATTACCGGGACAGGGGGCTCTGAAGCTTTCTTT
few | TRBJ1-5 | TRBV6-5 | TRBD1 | CASSYRSGGPKHF | TGTGCCAGCAGTTACCGATCAGGGGGTCCCAAGCATTTT
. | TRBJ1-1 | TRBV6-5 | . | CASRPLSDSAEAFF | TGTGCCAGCAGACCCTTGTCTGACAGTGCTGAAGCTTTCTTT
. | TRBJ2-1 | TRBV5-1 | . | CASSLRGGEQFF | TGCGCCAGCAGCTTGCGGGGAGGTGAGCAGTTCTTC
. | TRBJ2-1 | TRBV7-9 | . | CASTDNEQFF | TGTGCCAGCACCGACAATGAGCAGTTCTTC
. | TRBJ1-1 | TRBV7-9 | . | CASRPLEAVAFF | TGTGCCAGCAGACCACTTGAGGCAGTAGCTTTCTTT
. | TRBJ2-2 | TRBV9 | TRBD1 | CASSEPDRDTGELFF | TGTGCCAGCAGCGAACCTGACAGGGACACCGGGGAGCTGTTTTTT
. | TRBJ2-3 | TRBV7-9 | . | CASSSTPYGQYF | TGTGCCAGCAGCTCCACCCCCTATGGGCAGTATTTT
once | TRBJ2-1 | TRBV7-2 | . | CASSFPGGFDEQFF | TGTGCCAGCAGCTTCCCCGGGGGTTTCGATGAGCAGTTCTTC
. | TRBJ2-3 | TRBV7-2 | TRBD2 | CASSLTSGGDTQYF | TGTGCCAGCAGCTTAACTAGCGGCGGAGATACGCAGTATTTT
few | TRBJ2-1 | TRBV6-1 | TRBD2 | CASSELAGGNEQFF | TGTGCCAGCAGTGAACTAGCGGGGGGCAATGAGCAGTTCTTC
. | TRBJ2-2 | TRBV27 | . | CASSPLASTGELFF | TGTGCCAGCAGTCCCCTAGCGAGCACCGGGGAGCTGTTTTTT
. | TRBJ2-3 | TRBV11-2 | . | CASSFYSTDTQYF | TGTGCCAGCAGCTTTTATAGCACAGATACGCAGTATTTT
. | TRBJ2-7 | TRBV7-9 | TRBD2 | CASWVCLGSSSGRYEQYF | TGTGCCAGCTGGGTTTGCTTAGGCTCCTCTAGCGGGCGCTACGAGCAGTACTTC
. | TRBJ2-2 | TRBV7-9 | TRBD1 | CASSLSVGTGVTGELFF | TGTGCCAGCAGCTTAAGCGTCGGGACAGGGGTCACCGGGGAGCTGTTTTTT
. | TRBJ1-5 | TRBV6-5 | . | CASSYSTGQPQHF | TGTGCCAGCAGTTACTCGACGGGGCAGCCCCAGCATTTT
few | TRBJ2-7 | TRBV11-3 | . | CASSLMGGGEQYF | TGTGCCAGCAGCTTAATGGGTGGAGGCGAGCAGTACTTC
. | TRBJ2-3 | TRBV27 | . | CASSLLGTDTQYF | TGTGCCAGCAGTTTATTAGGCACAGATACGCAGTATTTT
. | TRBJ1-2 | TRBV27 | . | CASSPLGGNYGYTF | TGTGCCAGCAGTCCTCTGGGGGGGAACTATGGCTACACCTTC
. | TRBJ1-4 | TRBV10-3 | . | CAISDRGGEKLFF | TGTGCCATCAGTGATAGGGGAGGTGAAAAACTGTTTTTT
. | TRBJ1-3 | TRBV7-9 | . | CASSPFWDSLSLTGNTIYF | TGTGCCAGCAGCCCTTTTTGGGACTCCCTAAGTCTGACTGGAAACACCATATATTTT
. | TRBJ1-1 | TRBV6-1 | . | CASRIGGTEAFF | TGTGCCAGCAGAATAGGAGGGACTGAAGCTTTCTTT
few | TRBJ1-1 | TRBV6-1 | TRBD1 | CASSAIGQGMYTEAFF | TGTGCCAGCAGTGCTATCGGACAGGGAATGTACACTGAAGCTTTCTTT
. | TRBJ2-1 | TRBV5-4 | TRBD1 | CASSPVTGDEQFF | TGTGCCAGCAGCCCCGTAACAGGGGATGAGCAGTTCTTC
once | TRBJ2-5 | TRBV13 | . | CASSSPGLLASQETQYF | TGTGCCAGCAGCTCACCCGGACTCCTCGCCTCCCAAGAGACCCAGTACTTC
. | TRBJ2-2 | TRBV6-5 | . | CASSSRLNTGELFF | TGTGCCAGCAGTTCCAGATTAAACACCGGGGAGCTGTTTTTT
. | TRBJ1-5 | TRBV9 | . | CASSKGGGSTQPQHF | TGTGCCAGCAGCAAAGGTGGGGGGAGCACTCAGCCCCAGCATTTT
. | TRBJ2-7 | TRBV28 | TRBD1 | CASSFTGTGTEQYF | TGTGCCAGCAGTTTCACCGGGACAGGGACCGAGCAGTACTTC
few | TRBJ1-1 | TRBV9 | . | CASSVGWGEGEAFF | TGTGCCAGCAGCGTGGGTTGGGGGGAGGGTGAAGCTTTCTTT
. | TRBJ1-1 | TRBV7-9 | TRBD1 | CASSPLGQSQRAFF | TGTGCCAGCAGCCCCCTGGGACAGAGCCAAAGAGCTTTCTTT
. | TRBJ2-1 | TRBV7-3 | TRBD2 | CASSLIGLAGGEYNEQFF | TGTGCCAGCAGCTTAATTGGACTAGCGGGGGGGGAGTACAATGAGCAGTTCTTC
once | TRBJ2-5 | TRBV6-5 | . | CASNTRLVETQYF | TGTGCCAGCAATACCCGACTTGTGGAGACCCAGTACTTC
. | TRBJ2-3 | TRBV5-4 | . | CASAPGRTDTQYF | TGTGCCAGCGCCCCAGGGCGCACAGATACGCAGTATTTT
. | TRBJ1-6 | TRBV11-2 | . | CASSRGNSPLHF | TGTGCCAGCAGCCGCGGGAATTCACCCCTCCACTTT
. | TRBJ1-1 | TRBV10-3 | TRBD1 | CAISDVGGGEATNTEAFF | TGTGCCATCAGTGATGTCGGAGGGGGCGAGGCCACAAACACTGAAGCTTTCTTT
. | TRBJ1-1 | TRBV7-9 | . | CASSLARISTEAFF | TGTGCCAGCAGCTTAGCGCGGATCAGCACTGAAGCTTTCTTT
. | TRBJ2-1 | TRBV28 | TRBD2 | CASSLPGLAGGPSYNEQFF | TGTGCCAGCAGTTTACCCGGACTAGCGGGGGGGCCCTCCTACAATGAGCAGTTCTTC
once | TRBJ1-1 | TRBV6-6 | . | CASSYRGAFTEAFF | TGTGCCAGCAGTTACCGGGGGGCCTTCACTGAAGCTTTCTTT
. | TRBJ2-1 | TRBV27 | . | CASSRGTGPYNEQFF | TGTGCCAGTTCTAGGGGGACCGGACCCTACAATGAGCAGTTCTTC
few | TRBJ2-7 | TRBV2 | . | CASSEAGRTGLSYEQYF | TGTGCCAGCAGTGAAGCCGGGAGGACAGGGCTTTCCTACGAGCAGTACTTC
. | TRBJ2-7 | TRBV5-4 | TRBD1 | CASSSDRGAYEQYF | TGTGCCAGCAGCTCGGACAGGGGAGCGTACGAGCAGTACTTC
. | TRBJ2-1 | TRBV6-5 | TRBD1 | CASALQGFHNEQFF | TGTGCCAGCGCACTACAGGGGTTCCACAATGAGCAGTTCTTC
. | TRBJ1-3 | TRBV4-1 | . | CASSQDRSGFGNTIYF | TGCGCCAGCAGCCAAGATCGCTCAGGGTTCGGAAACACCATATATTTT
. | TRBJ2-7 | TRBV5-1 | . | CASSETGLSYEQYF | TGCGCCAGCAGCGAAACCGGACTTAGCTACGAGCAGTACTTC
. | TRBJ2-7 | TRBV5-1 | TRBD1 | CASSLEVRGLDEQYF | TGCGCCAGCAGCTTGGAGGTTAGGGGGCTCGACGAGCAGTACTTC
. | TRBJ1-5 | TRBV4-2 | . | CASSHYLLQGNQPQHF | TGTGCCAGCAGCCACTACCTCCTCCAGGGGAATCAGCCCCAGCATTTT
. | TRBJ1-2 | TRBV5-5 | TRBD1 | CASLHTGTAYGYTF | TGTGCCAGCCTGCACACTGGGACAGCTTATGGCTACACCTTC
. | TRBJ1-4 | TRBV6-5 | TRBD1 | CASSGGTGFEKLFF | TGTGCCAGCAGTGGCGGGACAGGGTTTGAAAAACTGTTTTTT